This T cell receptor beta chain was identified during a study of control samples from healthy donors and cancer patients. Germline CDR1 and CDR2: LNHDA and SQIVND (reference sequence). The ends were cut back, 4 bases at V and 0 bases at J, with 7 bases in the middle. The CDR3 spans 15 residues. This table comes from immunoSEQ multiplex PCR, and its TCRdb copy is limited to in-frame clones, with some not included. The table has about 150,000 clones, over 85% seen once; the top ten hold under 2.5%. V and J are TRBV19 and TRBJ2-6; D might be TRBD1 (6 bases). Sample: blood. The origin of this receptor is a man in his fifties in good health. The DNA of the CDR3 is TGTGCCAGTAGTACAGGGGCCTCTGGGGCCAACGTCCTGACTTTC. Protein: CASSTGASGANVLTF.